This TCR beta chain was captured in a study of shared T cell receptors in the human thymus. Clones were sequenced by immunoSEQ multiplex PCR, and TCRdb holds only the in-frame ones, with some missing. Of hundreds of thousands of clones in the sample, more than 75% were seen once. CDR3 length equals 14 residues. Looked up from germline, CDR1 is LGHNA and CDR2 is YSLEER. With 0 bases removed from V and 7 bases from J, the gap between germline ends came to 10 bases. This sample was shared with a second study, whose subject was human thymus T cells. This second study notes: The people who donated were healthy Finnish babies having corrective surgery for congenital heart defects. Thymic material originated from resections removed in the course of corrective heart surgery. Both thymic and peripheral blood repertoires showed apparently biased V and J usage. Reports from related research described highly overlapping thymic repertoires among unrelated individuals.

The chain couples TRBV4-3 to TRBJ2-1, with D unresolved. This clonotype originated in a boy younger than two with a congenital heart defect. Sequenced input: thymocytes. CDR3 sequence (DNA): TGCGCCAGCAGCCAAGAGCAAGCTTTAAATGAGCAGTTCTTC. It translates to CASSQEQALNEQFF.